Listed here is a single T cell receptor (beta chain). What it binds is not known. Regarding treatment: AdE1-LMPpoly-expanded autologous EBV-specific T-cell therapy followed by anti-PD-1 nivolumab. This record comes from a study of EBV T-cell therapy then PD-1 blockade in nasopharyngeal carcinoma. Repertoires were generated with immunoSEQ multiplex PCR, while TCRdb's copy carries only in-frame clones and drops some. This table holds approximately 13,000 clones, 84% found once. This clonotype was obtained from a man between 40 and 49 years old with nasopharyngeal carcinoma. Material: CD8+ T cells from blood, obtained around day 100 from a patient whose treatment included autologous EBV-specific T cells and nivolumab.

The CDR3 nucleotides are TGTGCCAGCAGTGCCACGGCAGGGAGAAGGGAAAAACTGTTTTTT. This sequence encodes CASSATAGRREKLFF. The chain recombines TRBV27 with TRBJ1-4; D may be TRBD1 (5 bases). The V end was cut by 5 bases, the J end by 8 bases, with 18 bases between. CDR1 and CDR2 from the germline V gene are MNHEY and SMNVEV (reference sequence). This CDR3 is built from 15 residues.